This T cell receptor beta chain came from a study of blood T cells in healthy people across ages. Between the trimmed V and J ends, which lost 8 bases and 11 bases, there was a span of 18 bases. There are 11 residues in the CDR3. The germline CDR1 and CDR2 sequences are SQVTM and ANQGSEA. Isolated per sample were at least 6 million PBMCs. A second about 7 to 12 cycle PCR used barcoded and J-beta primers. TCRdb reanalysed the 5' RACE reads using MiXCR and keeps one entry per CDR3 protein. The sample shows 1,500,000 or so distinct CDR3 sequences, roughly two fifths of them seen only once. Study-level results: Unsorted PBMC material precluded a definitive naive versus antigen-experienced comparison. Researchers deemed the diversity estimates from one million T cells underestimates.

There are many counts of this clonotype. Antigen specificity is unknown. The chain carries TRBV29-1 and TRBJ2-5; tentatively, D is TRBD1 or TRBD2 (5 bases each). The clonotype comes from a young woman in good health. The sample comprised blood. The CDR3 loop is CSYRDGKGQYF. The CDR3 DNA sequence: TGCAGCTACCGGGACGGGAAAGGGCAGTACTTC.